This T cell receptor beta chain came from a study of cytomegalovirus exposure and HLA in healthy donors. Study overall: A data release that came early held approximately 85 million unique TCRs from HLA-typed donors.

Unrecorded immune exposures were likely, despite nominal health at sampling. On this clone itself: What it binds is unknown.

The PCR contained 60 Vbeta and 13 Jbeta primers. Data came from immunoSEQ multiplex PCR; TCRdb stores just in-frame clones and leaves some out. The sample yields under 200,000 clones, roughly 70% seen once. The study, taken as a whole, reports: Highly shared variants forming one cluster were likely a sequencing artifact. Per published accounts, TCR beta sequences correctly predicted the HLA-A and HLA-B alleles of most subjects.

The clonotype comes from a woman younger than 45 in good health and CMV-seronegative. The specimen sequenced was PBMCs.

Written as DNA, the CDR3 is TGTGCCAGCAGCCCCTGGGACACTTCCTACGAGCAGTACTTC. Residues: CASSPWDTSYEQYF. The chain links TRBV7-9 to TRBJ2-5, with a tentative D call TRBD1 (6 bases). Judging by the DNA end, TRBJ2-7 fits better; the J call may be wrong. The CDR3 spans 14 residues. Germline CDR1 SEHNR, CDR2 FQNEAQ (reference sequence).